This T cell receptor (beta chain) stems from a study of OX40 agonist ivuxolimab in advanced cancers. Turning to the study itself: Allowance was made for prior anti-PD-1, anti-PD-L1 or anti-CTLA-4 therapy, and approximately 41% had some.

Study-level points and caveats: Clones of CD4+ and CD8+ blood T cells grew by week 6 at doses of 0.1 to 3.0 mg/kg.

Note on this clone: What it binds is not known.

TCRdb's table, derived via immunoSEQ multiplex PCR, lists solely in-frame clones and lacks some. The data hold about 62,000 clones, with less than 85% observed a single time. The germline V gene has CDR1 MNHNS and CDR2 SASEGT. Between the trimmed V and J ends, which lost 1 base and 2 bases, there was a span of 12 bases. The CDR3 contains 16 residues. The sample in question was CD4+ or CD8+ T cells sorted from blood, obtained in a trial of the OX40 agonist ivuxolimab. The chain recombines TRBV6-1 with TRBJ1-5, with D unresolved. The clonotype originates from an adult with an advanced solid tumor such as melanoma, head and neck, liver or kidney cancer. CDR3 coding DNA: TGTGCCAGCAGTGAAGTGGGAGGGATGGGCAATCAGCCCCAGCATTTT. Translating it yields CASSEVGGMGNQPQHF.